The 22 T cell receptor beta chains listed next were all sequenced from one sample in a study of beta chain features in type 1 diabetes. Broader study findings: In every one of the four CD4+ subsets, TCRB CDR3s were moderately but significantly shorter in Type 1 diabetes patients.

Their specific antigens are unknown. Expressed TCRB transcripts got sequenced, as all isolated RNA was reverse transcribed. Data came from immunoSEQ multiplex PCR; TCRdb stores just in-frame clones and leaves some out. The sample carries 600,000 to 700,000 clones, under 15% recorded once. Input material: naive CD4+ T cells from blood. These receptors were taken from a young man with type 1 diabetes.

J is TRBJ2-1 and V is TRBV5-1, with D unresolved. Germline V gene lookup returns CDR1 SGHRS and CDR2 YFSETQ. V was clipped by 0 bases and J by 6 bases, with 16 bases between them. The CDR3 is made up of 16 amino acids. CDR3 sequence: CASSLGPALATNEQFF. DNA of the CDR3: TGCGCCAGCAGCTTGGGGCCAGCCTTAGCCACCAATGAGCAGTTCTTC.

This clone was detected only a few times. The sample carries other DNA sequences with the same CDR3. The chain carries TRBV2 and TRBJ2-7; D is uncertain. This CDR3 comprises 12 residues. The V gene's germline CDR1 is SNHLY and CDR2 FYNNEI. Trimming cost V 1 base and J 4 bases, with 5 bases left between them. The CDR3 sequence: CASSEGGYEQYF. CDR3 coding DNA: TGTGCCAGCAGTGAAGGCGGTTACGAGCAGTACTTC.

This chain uses TRBV4-1 with TRBJ2-1; 9 bases agree with TRBD2. Germline CDR1 MGHRA, CDR2 YSYEKL. Trimming took 0 bases from V and 4 from J; bases not matched to a gene: 4. CDR3 length: 16 amino acids. Here the CDR3 reads CASSQDPLAGYNEQFF. CDR3 bases: TGCGCCAGCAGCCAAGATCCTCTAGCGGGGTACAATGAGCAGTTCTTC.

In its sample, this clone was seen a few times. The V call is TRBV20-1, the J call TRBJ1-2; maybe TRBD1 (5 bases). Trimming stripped 4 bases from V and 8 bases from J, with 8 bases between. This CDR3 region has 10 residues. Germline-derived CDR1 and CDR2 are DFQATT and SNEGSKA (reference sequence). The chain's CDR3 is CSATGNGYTF. CDR3 sequence (DNA): TGCAGTGCTACAGGGAACGGCTACACCTTC.

This chain joins TRBV2 and TRBJ1-4; no reliable D call. Germline V gives CDR1 SNHLY, CDR2 FYNNEI. The CDR3 consists of 14 residues. Trimming shortened V by 2 bases and J by 5 bases, and 9 bases separated the two germline ends. The CDR3 bases are TGTGCCAGCAGTGAACCGGAGGTGAATGAAAAACTGTTTTTT. This encodes CASSEPEVNEKLFF.

This sequence joins TRBV7-2 and TRBJ2-3, with 12 bases fitting TRBD2. Germline V gives CDR1 SGHTA, CDR2 FQGNSA. Trimming cost V 5 bases and J 3 bases; bases outside gene matches: 12. The length of the CDR3 is 18 residues. For the CDR3, the DNA is TGTGCCAGCAGCCCCAGGGCTAGCGGGGGGGCCGGGACAGATACGCAGTATTTT. Its translation: CASSPRASGGAGTDTQYF. The full variable domain, its missing parts supplied by reference TRBV7-2 and TRBJ2-3, is GAGVSQSPSNKVTEKGKDVELRCDPISGHTALYWYRQSLGQGLEFLIYFQGNSAPDKSGLPSDRFSAERTGGSVSTLTIQRTQQEDSAVYLCASSPRASGGAGTDTQYFGPGTRLTVL.

The sample holds a few counts of this clone. The rearrangement uses TRBV18 and TRBJ2-3; D gene ambiguous. The CDR3 loop spans 12 amino acids. Germline V lookup: CDR1 KGHSH, CDR2 LQKENI. V was shortened by 6 bases and J by 2 bases, with 6 bases between the two germline ends. The CDR3, as DNA: TGTGCCAGCTCCCGTTACACAGATACGCAGTATTTT. Its translation is CASSRYTDTQYF.

The sample holds a few counts of this clone. The genes are TRBV6-5 and TRBJ1-6, with D possibly matching TRBD1 (5 bases). CDR1 and CDR2 (germline): MNHEY, SVGAGI. V was trimmed by 3 bases and J by 7 bases, leaving 10 bases between them. The CDR3 has 14 amino acids. CDR3 amino acids: CASSYREGNSPLHF. CDR3 DNA sequence: TGTGCCAGCAGTTATCGGGAGGGGAATTCACCCCTCCACTTT.

J is TRBJ2-3 and V is TRBV7-2, with 10 bases fitting TRBD2. Per germline, CDR1 SGHTA and CDR2 FQGNSA. With 6 bases clipped from V and 2 bases from J, the junction kept 8 bases outside the gene matches. CDR3 length equals 16 residues. The CDR3 is CASRVGGLADTDTQYF. The CDR3 region has the DNA TGTGCCAGCAGAGTAGGCGGACTAGCGGACACAGATACGCAGTATTTT.

This clone was observed a few times. The chain recombines TRBV7-2 with TRBJ2-3; unclear D gene. Deletions cut 2 bases from V and 2 bases from J, with 11 bases between. Germline CDR1 SGHTA, CDR2 FQGNSA. This CDR3 comprises 15 residues. CDR3 amino acids: CASSLLSFYTDTQYF. CDR3 DNA sequence: TGTGCCAGCAGCTTACTGAGCTTTTACACAGATACGCAGTATTTT.

This clone has just a few counts. The chain carries TRBV28 and TRBJ2-7; D gene unclear. CDR3 length equals 15 residues. V lost 4 bases to trimming and J lost 6 bases, with 19 bases between them. In germline, CDR1 is MDHEN, CDR2 SYDVKM. CDR3 region: CASSSGGMGSGEQYF. For the CDR3, the DNA is TGTGCCAGCAGTTCGGGTGGTATGGGATCAGGCGAGCAGTACTTC.

The chain carries TRBV5-1 and TRBJ1-5; 7 bases agree with TRBD1. J lost 6 bases, V lost 0 bases, and 6 bases had no gene match. Per germline, CDR1 SGHRS and CDR2 YFSETQ. The CDR3 is 15 amino acids. The CDR3 region is CASSLAGQDGQPQHF. DNA for the CDR3: TGCGCCAGCAGCTTGGCCGGACAGGACGGTCAGCCCCAGCATTTT.

Comments on this clone: In the same sample, other DNA sequences code for this CDR3. DNA of the CDR3: TGTGCCTGGAGTACATCCTACGAGCAGTACTTC. This codes for CAWSTSYEQYF. The chain has TRBV30 and TRBJ2-7; the D is unclear. V was shortened by 2 bases and J by 1 base, with 3 bases between the two germline ends. Germline V gives CDR1 GTSNPN, CDR2 SVGIG (reference sequence). There are 11 residues in the CDR3.

This clone was seen once. The rearrangement joins TRBV4-1 to TRBJ2-3, with TRBD2 identical over 10 bases. Germline V gene data show CDR1 as MGHRA and CDR2 as YSYEKL. The CDR3 is 16 residues long. V was clipped by 7 bases and J by 0 bases; unmatched bases: 7. CDR3 nucleotide sequence: TGCGCCAGCAAACGAGGGACTAGCGAAAGCACAGATACGCAGTATTTT. Its translation is CASKRGTSESTDTQYF.

The rearrangement uses TRBV25-1 and TRBJ1-1; TRBD1 matches 12 bases. CDR3 length: 14 amino acids. Germline assignment: CDR1 MGHDK and CDR2 SYGVNS. V lost 4 bases, J lost 4 bases, and 1 base stayed unmatched. CDR3 DNA sequence: TGTGCCAGCAGTGCGGGACAGGGGGCCACTGAAGCTTTCTTT. As protein: CASSAGQGATEAFF. Full variable domain (outside the CDR3, taken from reference TRBV25-1 and TRBJ1-1): EADIYQTPRYLVIGTGKKITLECSQTMGHDKMYWYQQDPGMELHLIHYSYGVNSTEKGDLSSESTVSRIRTEHFPLTLESARPSHTSQYLCASSAGQGATEAFFGQGTRLTVV.

The chain carries TRBV30 and TRBJ1-5; no reliable D call. CDR3 length equals 13 residues. Germline V gene lookup returns CDR1 GTSNPN and CDR2 SVGIG (reference sequence). V lost 1 base and J lost 0, with 4 bases in between. The CDR3 here is CAWSENSNQPQHF. The CDR3 nucleotides read TGTGCCTGGAGTGAAAATAGCAATCAGCCCCAGCATTTT.

The V call is TRBV4-3, the J call TRBJ2-7, with D perhaps assigned TRBD1 or TRBD2 (5 bases each). CDR3 length equals 13 residues. V was pared by 6 bases and J by 5 bases, with 14 bases between. Germline values: CDR1 LGHNA, CDR2 YSLEER. CDR3 bases: TGCGCCAGCAGTCAAAGTCAGGGAGACGAGCAGTACTTC. It translates to CASSQSQGDEQYF.

This clone came up a few times. The chain has TRBV7-3 and TRBJ2-7; unclear D gene. V shed 5 bases and J shed 0 bases, with 14 bases lying between them. The CDR3 has 15 amino acids. The germline V gene encodes CDR1 SGHTA and CDR2 FQGTGA. In DNA, the CDR3 is TGTGCCAGCAGCCAAGCGCCGATGGGCTCCTACGAGCAGTACTTC. Amino acid sequence: CASSQAPMGSYEQYF.

This clone was seen more than once but under ten times. The V gene is TRBV11-2, the J gene TRBJ2-5, with 11 bases lining up with TRBD1. Trimming at V came to 5 bases and at J to 4 bases, leaving 9 bases not matched to a gene. The CDR3 consists of 16 residues. Germline loops: CDR1 SGHAT, CDR2 FQNNGV. CDR3 amino acids: CASSIFQGTGGETQYF. Written as DNA, the CDR3 is TGTGCCAGCAGCATATTCCAGGGGACAGGGGGAGAGACCCAGTACTTC.

This clone was seen only a few times. The rearrangement joins TRBV28 to TRBJ1-2; 8 bases agree with TRBD1. V was pared by 2 bases and J by 4 bases, with 3 bases of the junction left unmatched. The CDR3 runs to 14 residues. Looked up from germline, CDR1 is MDHEN and CDR2 is SYDVKM. In nucleotides, the CDR3 is TGTGCCAGCAGTTTAGAAACAGGGGGCTATGGCTACACCTTC. It codes for CASSLETGGYGYTF.

This clone was detected only a few times. This sequence joins TRBV25-1 and TRBJ1-1, with D uncertain. Trimming took 5 bases from V and 5 from J, leaving 12 bases between them. CDR1 is MGHDK, CDR2 SYGVNS, per germline. This CDR3 is built from 13 residues. CDR3 amino acids: CASSRPENTEAFF. CDR3 bases: TGTGCCAGCAGTCGGCCAGAAAATACTGAAGCTTTCTTT.

This clone was found a few times. Other nucleotide sequences from this sample produce the same CDR3. V and J are TRBV5-1 and TRBJ2-1; D is perhaps TRBD2 (6 bases). Germline assignment: CDR1 SGHRS and CDR2 YFSETQ. Trimming took 4 bases from V and 0 from J, leaving 11 bases between them. The length of the CDR3 is 15 residues. The CDR3 protein is CASSPGGSSYNEQFF. DNA of the CDR3: TGCGCCAGCAGCCCTGGGGGGAGCTCCTACAATGAGCAGTTCTTC. Full variable domain (outside the CDR3, taken from reference TRBV5-1 and TRBJ2-1): KAGVTQTPRYLIKTRGQQVTLSCSPISGHRSVSWYQQTPGQGLQFLFEYFSETQRNKGNFPGRFSGRQFSNSRSEMNVSTLELGDSALYLCASSPGGSSYNEQFFGPGTRLTVL.